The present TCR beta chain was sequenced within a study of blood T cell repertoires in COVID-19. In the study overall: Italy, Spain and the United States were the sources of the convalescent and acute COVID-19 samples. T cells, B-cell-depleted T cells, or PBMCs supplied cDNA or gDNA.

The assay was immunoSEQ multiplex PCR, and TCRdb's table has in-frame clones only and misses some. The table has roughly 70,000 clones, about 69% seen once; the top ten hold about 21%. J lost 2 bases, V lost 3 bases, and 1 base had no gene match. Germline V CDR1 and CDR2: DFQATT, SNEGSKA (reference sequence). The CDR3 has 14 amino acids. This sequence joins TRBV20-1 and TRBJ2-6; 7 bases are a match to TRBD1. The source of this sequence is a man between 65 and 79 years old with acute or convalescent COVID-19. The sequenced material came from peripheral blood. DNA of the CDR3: TGCAGTGCTAGTCAGGGGGCTGGGGCCAACGTCCTGACTTTC. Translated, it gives CSASQGAGANVLTF.